This TCR beta chain was identified in a study of T cell repertoires in cytomegalovirus infection. Study in general: Well-studied HLA-B-restricted CMV epitopes were used in the study alongside recently identified HLA-C-restricted ones. Matching HLA type and CMV infection were both indicated by public TCR beta signatures.

MiXCR, applied by TCRdb to the reads, yields one record per CDR3 protein. Seen here are some 920,000 distinct CDR3 sequences, 31% observed once, and the top ten hold around an eighth. This clonotype was seen at least ten times. Its cognate antigen is unknown. The V and J ends lost 3 bases and 4 bases respectively, with 12 bases between them. CDR3 length: 14 amino acids. Notes on the study in general: HLA-C-restricted CMV-specific TCR beta clonotypes prevailed in the ex vivo response.

The sequence was obtained from a human donor in good health (CMV status not recorded). Some clones in this sample may be carry-over from other donors' samples. The sample was cultured CD8+ T cells from PBMCs, taken from culture after CMV antigen stimulation. The chain recombines TRBV12-3 or TRBV12-4 with TRBJ1-2; D unresolved. The chain's CDR3 is CASSFGRSGYGYTF. DNA of the CDR3: TGTGCCAGCAGTTTTGGTAGATCTGGCTATGGCTACACCTTC.